The rows below give T cell receptor beta chains drawn from one sample of a study of T cell responses to AZD1222 COVID-19 vaccine. The repertoire was sequenced with immunoSEQ multiplex PCR; TCRdb's copy has only in-frame clones and lacks some. This table has approximately 91,000 clones, about 88% appearing once. Here the sequenced sample was peripheral blood, taken on day 0 of AZD1222 vaccination. The source of these receptors is an adult in good health. CDR3s include the opening cysteine and the closing phenylalanine or tryptophan. Fields, in order: J gene, D gene, clone size, V gene, CDR3 protein, CDR3 DNA. D genes are given only for firm matches. Size is stated for part of the rows, as once, few or many counts, or as a class when the clone is expanded.

>TRBJ1-1|TRBD1|-|TRBV2
CASSERAGGPKAFF
TGTGCCAGCAGTGAGAGAGCAGGGGGGCCGAAAGCTTTCTTT
>TRBJ1-1|-|-|TRBV15
CATSSYRGAPEAFF
TGTGCCACCAGCAGCTATCGTGGGGCCCCTGAAGCTTTCTTT
>TRBJ1-2|-|-|TRBV27
CASSSPSRGREDGYTF
TGTGCCAGCAGTTCCCCCTCAAGGGGACGCGAGGATGGCTACACCTTC
>TRBJ2-1|TRBD2|-|TRBV2
CASRPPPGGGDNEQFF
TGTGCCAGCAGACCACCCCCTGGCGGGGGGGACAATGAGCAGTTCTTC
>TRBJ1-2|-|-|TRBV6-6
CASSLYREGYTF
TGTGCCAGCAGTTTATACAGGGAGGGCTACACCTTC
>TRBJ2-7|-|few|TRBV15
CASSETGRGEQYF
TGTGCCTCCTCGGAAACAGGGCGCGGCGAGCAGTACTTC
>TRBJ1-5|-|-|TRBV2
CASSEEDNQPQHF
TGTGCCAGCAGTGAAGAGGACAATCAGCCCCAGCATTTT
>TRBJ1-2|-|-|TRBV5-4
CASSLEVGANYGYTF
TGTGCCAGCAGCTTGGAAGTAGGGGCCAACTATGGCTACACCTTC
>TRBJ1-6|-|few|TRBV28
CASSPGQKDSPLHF
TGTGCCAGCAGTCCGGGACAAAAGGATTCACCCCTCCACTTT
>TRBJ1-2|-|-|TRBV9
CASSQVGGFYGYTF
TGTGCCAGCAGCCAAGTGGGGGGATTCTATGGCTACACCTTC
>TRBJ1-5|-|-|TRBV6-5
CASSYSGPGGQPQHF
TGTGCCAGCAGTTACTCGGGCCCGGGGGGTCAGCCCCAGCATTTT